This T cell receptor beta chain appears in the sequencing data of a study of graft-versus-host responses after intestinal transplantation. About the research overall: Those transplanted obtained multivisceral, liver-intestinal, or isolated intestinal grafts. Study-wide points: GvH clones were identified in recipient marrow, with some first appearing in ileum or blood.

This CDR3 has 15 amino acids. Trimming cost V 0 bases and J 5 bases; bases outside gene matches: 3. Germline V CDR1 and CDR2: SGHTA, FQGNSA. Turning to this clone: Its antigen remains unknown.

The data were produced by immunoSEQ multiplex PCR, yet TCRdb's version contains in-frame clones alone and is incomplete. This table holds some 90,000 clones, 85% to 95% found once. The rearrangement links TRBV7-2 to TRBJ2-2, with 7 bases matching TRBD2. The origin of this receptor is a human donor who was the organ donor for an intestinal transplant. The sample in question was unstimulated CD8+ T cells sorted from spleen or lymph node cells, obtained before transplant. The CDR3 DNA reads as TGTGCCAGCAGCTTAGCTAGCGGGTTGACCGGGGAGCTGTTTTTT. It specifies CASSLASGLTGELFF. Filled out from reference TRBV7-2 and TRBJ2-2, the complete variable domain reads GAGVSQSPSNKVTEKGKDVELRCDPISGHTALYWYRQSLGQGLEFLIYFQGNSAPDKSGLPSDRFSAERTGGSVSTLTIQRTQQEDSAVYLCASSLASGLTGELFFGEGSRLTVL.